What follows are 9 T cell receptor beta chains derived from one specimen sequenced in a study of shared clonotypes between healthy human individuals. Sequencing was performed with immunoSEQ multiplex PCR; in TCRdb, only in-frame clones are kept and a portion is missing. The sample lists over a million clones; about 84% were seen once. The sequencing sample was made of memory CD4+ T cells from PBMCs. Subset in this sample: CD45RA-negative fraction. These receptor sequences come from a man in his late teens or twenties in good health. Some clones in this sample may be carry-over from other donors' samples.

This clone occurred a few times. The V gene is TRBV7-2, the J gene TRBJ1-5; D unresolved. The CDR3 length is 15 residues. V was clipped by 0 bases and J by 2 bases, with 8 bases between them. The germline CDR1 and CDR2 sequences are SGHTA and FQGNSA. CDR3 in DNA: TGTGCCAGCAGCTTAGCAGGGATCGGCAATCAGCCCCAGCATTTT. It yields the protein CASSLAGIGNQPQHF.

The chain couples TRBV27 to TRBJ2-2; D is unresolved. The CDR3 is 16 residues long. Trimming left V 3 bases short and J 0 bases short, with 11 bases between. CDR1 MNHEY and CDR2 SMNVEV come from the germline V gene (reference sequence). The CDR3, as DNA: TGTGCCAGCAGTTTTATCAGAGTAACGAACACCGGGGAGCTGTTTTTT. Its translation: CASSFIRVTNTGELFF.

This clone showed up just once. The rearrangement joins TRBV28 to TRBJ2-5, with D hard to call. Germline values: CDR1 MDHEN, CDR2 SYDVKM. The V and J ends lost 6 bases and 4 bases respectively, with 18 bases between them. This CDR3 is 15 amino acids long. CDR3 nucleotides: TGTGCCAGCAGCCCGGCCGCTTTGACGGGAGAGACCCAGTACTTC. Translating it yields CASSPAALTGETQYF.

V is TRBV28 and J is TRBJ2-7; the D gene is possibly TRBD2 (5 bases). The germline V gene encodes CDR1 MDHEN and CDR2 SYDVKM. V shed 4 bases and J shed 5 bases, with 12 bases lying between them. The CDR3 loop spans 13 amino acids. CDR3 residues: CASSSGFEDEQYF. In DNA, the CDR3 is TGTGCCAGCAGTTCGGGATTTGAGGACGAGCAGTACTTC. The full variable domain, rest sourced from reference TRBV28 and TRBJ2-7, is DVKVTQSSRYLVKRTGEKVFLECVQDMDHENMFWYRQDPGLGLRLIYFSYDVKMKEKGDIPEGYSVSREKKERFSLILESASTNQTSMYLCASSSGFEDEQYFGPGTRLTVT.

This clone was counted at least ten times. Other DNA sequences from this sample encode an identical CDR3 as well. This chain links TRBV2 with TRBJ2-7, with TRBD1 identical over 10 bases. The CDR3 is 13 residues long. Germline CDR1 is SNHLY and CDR2 is FYNNEI. With 8 bases clipped from V and 4 bases from J, the junction kept 5 bases outside the gene matches. The chain's CDR3 is CASSGDRGYEQYF. Here the CDR3 DNA reads TGTGCCAGCTCCGGGGACAGGGGTTACGAGCAGTACTTC. The entire variable domain, with the rest obtained from reference TRBV2 and TRBJ2-7, is as follows: EPEVTQTPSHQVTQMGQEVILRCVPISNHLYFYWYRQILGQKVEFLVSFYNNEISEKSEIFDDQFSVERPDGSNFTLKIRSTKLEDSAMYFCASSGDRGYEQYFGPGTRLTVT.

The chain recombines TRBV7-2 with TRBJ1-1; the D is unclear. This CDR3 comprises 14 residues. The germline CDR1 and CDR2 sequences are SGHTA and FQGNSA. Trimming removed 3 bases from V and 2 bases from J, with 10 bases in between. Written as DNA, the CDR3 is TGTGCCAGCAGCTTGGTGAGCAGAAACACTGAAGCTTTCTTT. The encoded protein is CASSLVSRNTEAFF.

The chain has TRBV30 and TRBJ2-4; weak D call: TRBD1 (5 bases). The CDR3 sequence is 17 residues long. CDR1 is GTSNPN and CDR2 is SVGIG in the germline V gene (reference sequence). Trimming took off 2 bases at V and 0 bases at J, with 17 bases between the two ends. The CDR3 DNA sequence: TGTGCCTGGAGTCCCACGGACACTCATGTAGCCAAAAACATTCAGTACTTC. Encoded protein: CAWSPTDTHVAKNIQYF.

The CDR3 DNA is TGTGCCTGGAGTGACAGGACTACCGAAGCTTTCTTT. Amino acids: CAWSDRTTEAFF. The chain joins TRBV30 to TRBJ1-1, with TRBD1 as a possible D gene (5 bases). CDR1 GTSNPN and CDR2 SVGIG come from the germline V gene (reference sequence). Trimming shortened V by 1 base and J by 8 bases, and 11 bases separated the two germline ends. The CDR3 sequence is 12 residues long.

V and J are TRBV29-1 and TRBJ2-3; the D gene is possibly TRBD1 (6 bases). CDR1 is SQVTM, CDR2 ANQGSEA, per germline. Trimming removed 4 bases from V and 2 bases from J, with 10 bases in between. The CDR3 runs to 13 residues. DNA of the CDR3: TGCAGCGTTGGGGGACATTACACAGATACGCAGTATTTT. This codes for CSVGGHYTDTQYF.